This T cell receptor (beta chain) stems from a study of blood T cell repertoires in COVID-19. Study overall: The study drew acute and convalescent COVID-19 samples from the United States, Italy and Spain. PBMCs, B-cell-depleted T cells, or T cells provided the cDNA or gDNA that made up the material.

V was shortened by 5 bases and J by 0 bases, with 5 bases between the two germline ends. The CDR3 totals 13 residues. Per the germline V gene, CDR1 is SGHTA and CDR2 is FQGTGA. Authors' data handling: Quantification of nucleated cells was approximated via reference gene primer amplification. Assay used: immunoSEQ multiplex PCR; TCRdb lists only in-frame clones, some missing. Clone size and V and J calls were adopted from that table, with D and trimming inferred from the DNA. Of about 90,000 clones in the sample, approximately 80% were seen once. Sequenced input: peripheral blood. This TCR was recovered from a human donor in a cohort sampled during active COVID-19. This sequence joins TRBV7-3 and TRBJ2-1; D remains ambiguous. CDR3 loop: CASSPSSYNEQFF. CDR3 coding DNA: TGTGCCAGCAGCCCGAGCTCCTACAATGAGCAGTTCTTC.